The clone carrying this T cell receptor (beta chain) qualifies as medium-sized. TCRdb reprocessed the reads with MiXCR, giving one entry per CDR3 protein. The sample holds roughly 3,800 distinct CDR3 sequences, about 11% seen once. Specimen: CD4+ T cells from synovial fluid. This TCR was sampled from a human donor with rheumatoid arthritis.

Here the CDR3 DNA reads TGTGCCAGCAGCTTCGACCCAGTCGGGGCCCCAGAGGCTTTCTTT. It specifies CASSFDPVGAPEAFF. V gene TRBV7-9 combines with J gene TRBJ1-1, with D perhaps TRBD1 (5 bases). The CDR3 runs to 15 residues. Germline CDR1 and CDR2: SEHNR and FQNEAQ (reference sequence). Trimming shortened V by 3 bases and J by 11 bases, and 22 bases separated the two germline ends.